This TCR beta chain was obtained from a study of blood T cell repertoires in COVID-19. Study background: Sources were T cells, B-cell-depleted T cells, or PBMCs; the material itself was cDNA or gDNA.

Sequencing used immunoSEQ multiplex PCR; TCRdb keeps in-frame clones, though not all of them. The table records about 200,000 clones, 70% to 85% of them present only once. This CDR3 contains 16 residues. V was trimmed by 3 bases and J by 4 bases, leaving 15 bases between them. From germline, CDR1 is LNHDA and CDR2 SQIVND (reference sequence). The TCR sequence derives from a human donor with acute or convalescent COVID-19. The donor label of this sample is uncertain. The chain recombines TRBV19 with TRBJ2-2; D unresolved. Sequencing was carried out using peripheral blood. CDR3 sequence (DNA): TGTGCCAGTAGTATCAGTGCTACCCGAGGCACCGGGGAGCTGTTTTTT. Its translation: CASSISATRGTGELFF.